Detailed here is one TCR beta chain. This specimen comes from a study of blood T cell repertoires in COVID-19. The CDR3 has 18 residues. CDR1 SGHRS and CDR2 YFSETQ come from the germline V gene. V lost 2 bases and J lost 0; bases outside the gene matches: 7. Some clones are missing from TCRdb's copy, which holds only in-frame ones; the method was immunoSEQ multiplex PCR. The sample consists of around 170,000 clones, roughly 80% of them appearing once. Material for sequencing was peripheral blood. The chain employs TRBV5-1 and TRBJ2-3; TRBD2 aligns across 12 bases. The sequence came from a man between 25 and 39 years old with active or convalescent COVID-19. The CDR3 loop reads CASSLGTSGYLSTDTQYF. The CDR3 nucleotides are TGCGCCAGCAGCTTAGGGACTAGCGGGTATCTGAGCACAGATACGCAGTATTTT.